The table lists the clone carrying this T cell receptor (beta chain) with a count of one. This record belongs to a study of T cell changes during pregnancy in multiple sclerosis. The V gene lost 6 bases and the J gene lost 7 bases, with 9 bases spanning the gap. The CDR3 sequence is 11 residues long. Germline CDR1 MRHNA, CDR2 SNTAGT. This table comes from immunoSEQ multiplex PCR, and its TCRdb copy is limited to in-frame clones, with some not included. The sample consists of tens of thousands of clones, about 92% of them appearing once. This material consisted of CD8+ T cells from peripheral blood mononuclear cells, taken before pregnancy. The source of this sequence is a female donor with multiple sclerosis, enrolled in a pregnancy study. The chain employs TRBV6-4 and TRBJ1-2, with D perhaps matching TRBD1 (6 bases). The CDR3 DNA follows: TGTGCCAGCAGGGGGACATTTGGCTACACCTTC. It codes for CASRGTFGYTF.